This is a list of T cell receptor beta chains from one sample in a study of blood T cell repertoires in COVID-19. This table comes from immunoSEQ multiplex PCR, and its TCRdb copy is limited to in-frame clones, with some not included. Of about 190,000 clones in the sample, approximately 80% were seen once. The material sequenced was peripheral blood. These receptors were obtained from a man aged 50 to 59 who had recovered from COVID-19. The CDR3 runs from the conserved cysteine through the conserved F or W. Fields, in order: J gene, D gene, clone size, V gene, CDR3 protein, CDR3 DNA. A D gene is named only where the DNA matches it firmly. The size of a clone is reported for some rows only, either as once, few or many, or as a class for expanded clones.

J: TRBJ2-5
D: NA
size: NA
V: TRBV5-1
CDR3: CATTGGVGETQYF
DNA: TGCGCCACTACCGGGGGAGTCGGAGAGACCCAGTACTTC

J: TRBJ2-3
D: NA
size: NA
V: TRBV11-3
CDR3: CASSLDQGSTDTQYF
DNA: TGTGCCAGCAGCTTAGATCAGGGGTCCACAGATACGCAGTATTTT

J: TRBJ2-4
D: NA
size: NA
V: TRBV28
CDR3: CASAWSLAKNIQYF
DNA: TGTGCCAGCGCTTGGAGCTTAGCCAAAAACATTCAGTACTTC

J: TRBJ2-1
D: NA
size: NA
V: TRBV19
CDR3: CASRKELARSNEQFF
DNA: TGTGCCAGTCGGAAAGAACTAGCCAGGTCCAATGAGCAGTTCTTC

J: TRBJ2-2
D: TRBD2
size: few
V: TRBV25-1
CDR3: CASTGTSGMVGGTGELFF
DNA: TGTGCCAGCACTGGGACTAGCGGGATGGTCGGGGGCACCGGGGAGCTGTTTTTT

J: TRBJ2-7
D: TRBD1
size: NA
V: TRBV5-1
CDR3: CASSLDRGLYEQYF
DNA: TGCGCCAGCAGCTTGGACAGGGGGCTGTACGAGCAGTACTTC

J: TRBJ1-4
D: NA
size: NA
V: TRBV6-5
CDR3: CASSYPQGSESKLFF
DNA: TGTGCCAGCAGTTACCCACAGGGTTCTGAGTCGAAACTGTTTTTT

J: TRBJ2-2
D: NA
size: NA
V: TRBV5-1
CDR3: CASSFRPSVITGELFF
DNA: TGCGCCAGCAGCTTTCGGCCTAGCGTGATCACCGGGGAGCTGTTTTTT

J: TRBJ2-3
D: TRBD2
size: once
V: TRBV7-3
CDR3: CASSLSGVTDTQYF
DNA: TGTGCCAGCAGCTTGAGCGGGGTGACAGATACGCAGTATTTT

J: TRBJ2-6
D: TRBD1
size: NA
V: TRBV19
CDR3: CASSMDRGRNVLTF
DNA: TGTGCCAGTAGTATGGACAGGGGGCGCAACGTCCTGACTTTC

J: TRBJ2-3
D: NA
size: once
V: TRBV6-1
CDR3: CASSESPERALDTQYF
DNA: TGTGCCAGCAGTGAAAGCCCAGAGCGGGCCCTGGATACGCAGTATTTT

J: TRBJ2-1
D: NA
size: NA
V: TRBV5-4
CDR3: CASSQGAGAGNEQFF
DNA: TGTGCCAGCAGCCAGGGGGCGGGAGCGGGTAATGAGCAGTTCTTC

J: TRBJ2-1
D: NA
size: NA
V: TRBV3-1/TRBV3-2
CDR3: CASSQSLLNEQFF
DNA: TGTGCCAGCAGCCAATCTCTCTTAAATGAGCAGTTCTTC

J: TRBJ1-6
D: NA
size: NA
V: TRBV27
CDR3: CASSLLYSPLHF
DNA: TGTGCCAGCAGTTTACTCTATTCACCCCTCCACTTT

J: TRBJ2-7
D: TRBD2
size: NA
V: TRBV19
CDR3: CASSAGTNFYEQYF
DNA: TGTGCCAGTAGTGCCGGGACTAATTTCTACGAGCAGTACTTC

J: TRBJ1-2
D: NA
size: NA
V: TRBV18
CDR3: CASSPPGGNYGYTF
DNA: TGTGCCAGCTCACCACCAGGGGGTAACTATGGCTACACCTTC

J: TRBJ2-1
D: TRBD1
size: NA
V: TRBV24-1
CDR3: CATSAPTGNNEQFF
DNA: TGTGCCACCAGTGCCCCGACAGGGAACAATGAGCAGTTCTTC

J: TRBJ2-1
D: NA
size: NA
V: TRBV7-8
CDR3: CASSPSMGSSYNEQFF
DNA: TGTGCCAGCAGCCCGTCAATGGGGAGCTCCTACAATGAGCAGTTCTTC

J: TRBJ1-6
D: NA
size: NA
V: TRBV4-2
CDR3: CASSQDIPSDSIVHF
DNA: TGTGCCAGCAGCCAAGATATACCTTCGGACAGCATTGTCCACTTT

J: TRBJ1-6
D: NA
size: NA
V: TRBV19
CDR3: CASSRGNGGSPLHF
DNA: TGTGCCAGTAGTAGGGGGAACGGGGGTTCACCCCTCCACTTT

J: TRBJ2-1
D: TRBD1
size: NA
V: TRBV4-1
CDR3: CASSPSIGTGNNEQFF
DNA: TGCGCCAGCAGCCCCTCTATCGGGACAGGGAACAATGAGCAGTTCTTC

J: TRBJ1-2
D: TRBD1
size: many
V: TRBV7-6
CDR3: CASSPGGRGWGGYTF
DNA: TGTGCCAGCAGCCCCGGCGGCAGGGGGTGGGGTGGCTACACCTTC

J: TRBJ1-2
D: NA
size: few
V: TRBV27
CDR3: CASSGDRFKHYGYTF
DNA: TGTGCCAGCAGTGGAGACAGATTCAAACACTATGGCTACACCTTC

J: TRBJ2-7
D: NA
size: NA
V: TRBV7-2
CDR3: CASSVHRAVNEQYF
DNA: TGTGCCAGCAGCGTACACAGGGCGGTGAACGAGCAGTACTTC

J: TRBJ1-1
D: NA
size: NA
V: TRBV12-3/TRBV12-4
CDR3: CASTQELNTEAFF
DNA: TGTGCCAGCACACAGGAGTTGAACACTGAAGCTTTCTTT

J: TRBJ2-1
D: TRBD2
size: many
V: TRBV27
CDR3: CASIPLAGRNEQFF
DNA: TGTGCCAGCATCCCATTAGCGGGACGAAATGAGCAGTTCTTC

J: TRBJ2-5
D: TRBD2
size: NA
V: TRBV4-1
CDR3: CASSQETSGTETQYF
DNA: TGCGCCAGCAGCCAGGAGACTAGCGGGACAGAGACCCAGTACTTC

J: TRBJ2-1
D: NA
size: NA
V: TRBV7-2
CDR3: CASSSRAFYWRQFF
DNA: TGTGCCAGCAGCTCGAGGGCATTTTACTGGCGGCAGTTCTTC

J: TRBJ2-2
D: TRBD2
size: NA
V: TRBV6-5
CDR3: CASSYGGDLKLRGAVF
DNA: TGTGCCAGCAGTTACGGGGGGGACCTCAAACTCCGGGGAGCTGTTTTT